A selection of T cell receptor beta chains follows, all from one sample in a study of blood T cell repertoires in COVID-19. The protocol was immunoSEQ multiplex PCR, while the TCRdb copy is restricted to in-frame clones and leaves out a portion. The table lists about 250,000 clones, 85% to 95% of them singletons. Material for sequencing was peripheral blood. The source of these receptors is a man aged 30 to 39 with COVID-19, enrolled during active disease. CDR3s include the opening cysteine and the closing phenylalanine or tryptophan. A D gene is named only where the DNA matches it firmly. Size is stated for part of the rows, as once, few or many counts, or as a class when the clone is expanded.

d_call	clone_size	v_call	j_call	cdr3_aa	cdr3_nt
-	-	TRBV5-1	TRBJ2-5	CASSLIPEETQYF	TGCGCCAGCAGCTTGATCCCCGAAGAGACCCAGTACTTC
TRBD1	-	TRBV15	TRBJ2-7	CATSTGDRGMFEQYF	TGTGCCACCAGCACTGGGGACAGGGGTATGTTTGAGCAGTACTTC
TRBD1	once	TRBV14	TRBJ1-2	CASSLPGTVYGYTF	TGTGCCAGCAGCCTGCCCGGGACAGTCTATGGCTACACCTTC
-	-	TRBV30	TRBJ1-1	CAWSVLGSTEAFF	TGTGCCTGGAGTGTACTGGGGAGCACTGAAGCTTTCTTT
TRBD1	-	TRBV7-9	TRBJ1-4	CASSPSNRGAKKLFF	TGTGCCAGCAGCCCGTCTAACAGGGGAGCCAAAAAACTGTTTTTT
-	many	TRBV7-9	TRBJ1-5	CASSYGGYGNQPQHF	TGTGCCAGCAGCTATGGGGGGTATGGCAATCAGCCCCAGCATTTT
TRBD1	-	TRBV6-2/TRBV6-3	TRBJ1-2	CASSPGQGLRYGYTF	TGTGCCAGCAGCCCCGGACAGGGACTACGCTATGGCTACACCTTC
TRBD2	-	TRBV14	TRBJ2-7	CASSTTSGGFYEQYF	TGTGCCAGCAGTACTACTAGCGGGGGATTTTACGAGCAGTACTTC
-	-	TRBV4-1	TRBJ1-1	CASSQATERMNTEAFF	TGCGCCAGCAGCCAAGCGACAGAGAGAATGAACACTGAAGCTTTCTTT
TRBD1	-	TRBV10-3	TRBJ2-3	CAITPGQFTDTQYF	TGTGCCATCACCCCGGGACAGTTCACAGATACGCAGTATTTT
-	-	TRBV2	TRBJ1-3	CASSERPPSSGNTIYF	TGTGCCAGCAGTGAACGACCGCCTAGCTCTGGAAACACCATATATTTT
-	-	TRBV19	TRBJ1-1	CASSSLDQGNTEAFF	TGTGCCAGTAGTTCACTAGACCAAGGGAACACTGAAGCTTTCTTT
TRBD1	-	TRBV30	TRBJ1-1	CAWSVTGANTEAFF	TGTGCCTGGAGTGTGACAGGGGCGAACACTGAAGCTTTCTTT
TRBD1	-	TRBV7-9	TRBJ1-2	CASSLALRTGNYGYTF	TGTGCCAGCAGCTTAGCTCTACGGACAGGCAACTATGGCTACACCTTC
TRBD1	few	TRBV6-4	TRBJ1-1	CASSRQGGTEAFF	TGTGCCAGCAGTAGACAGGGGGGCACTGAAGCTTTCTTT
-	once	TRBV5-1	TRBJ2-6	CASTGSGANVLTF	TGCGCCAGCACGGGGTCTGGGGCCAACGTCCTGACTTTC
-	-	TRBV5-1	TRBJ1-3	CASTESGTTSGNTIYF	TGCGCCAGCACCGAATCCGGGACAACCTCTGGAAACACCATATATTTT
TRBD1	-	TRBV28	TRBJ2-1	CASRTGGYNEQFF	TGTGCCAGCAGAACAGGGGGCTACAATGAGCAGTTCTTC
-	-	TRBV11-3	TRBJ2-7	CASSLGSAYEQYF	TGTGCCAGCAGTTTAGGTTCTGCCTACGAGCAGTACTTC
TRBD2	-	TRBV19	TRBJ2-5	CASSIGTSGGGETQYF	TGTGCCAGTAGTATAGGGACTAGCGGGGGAGGAGAGACCCAGTACTTC
-	-	TRBV18	TRBJ1-3	CASSSMDSLTFGNTIYF	TGTGCCAGCTCATCTATGGACAGCCTGACCTTCGGAAACACCATATATTTT
TRBD2	-	TRBV10-2	TRBJ2-7	CASRLTSDYEQYF	TGCGCCAGCAGGCTGACTAGCGACTACGAGCAGTACTTC
-	few	TRBV5-1	TRBJ2-5	CASSLEGLGEETQYF	TGCGCCAGCAGCTTGGAAGGTCTCGGGGAAGAGACCCAGTACTTC